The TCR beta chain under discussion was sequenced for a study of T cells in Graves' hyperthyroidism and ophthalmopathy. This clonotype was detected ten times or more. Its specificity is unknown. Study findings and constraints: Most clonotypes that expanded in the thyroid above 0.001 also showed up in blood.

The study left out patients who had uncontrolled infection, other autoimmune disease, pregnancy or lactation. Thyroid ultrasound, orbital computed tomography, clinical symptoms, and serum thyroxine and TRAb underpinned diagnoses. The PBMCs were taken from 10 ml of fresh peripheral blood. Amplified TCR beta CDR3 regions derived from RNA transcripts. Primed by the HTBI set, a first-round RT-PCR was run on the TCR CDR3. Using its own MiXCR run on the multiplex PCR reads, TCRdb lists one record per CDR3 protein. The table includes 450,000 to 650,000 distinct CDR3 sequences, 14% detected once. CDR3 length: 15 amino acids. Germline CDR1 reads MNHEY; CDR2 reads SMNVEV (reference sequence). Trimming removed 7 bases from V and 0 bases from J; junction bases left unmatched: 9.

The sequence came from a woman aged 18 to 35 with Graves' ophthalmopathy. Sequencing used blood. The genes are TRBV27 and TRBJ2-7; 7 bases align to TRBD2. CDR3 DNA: TGTGCCAGCATAGCGGCGCGGGGGAGCTCCTACGAGCAGTACTTC. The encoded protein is CASIAARGSSYEQYF.